The 17 T cell receptor beta chains below all came from one sample that was sequenced in a study of T cell repertoires in cytomegalovirus infection. MiXCR, applied by TCRdb to the reads, yields one record per CDR3 protein. Of 200,000 to 250,000 distinct CDR3 sequences listed, less than 50% are singletons. Their antigens remain unidentified. The source was CD8+ T cells from cultured PBMCs, collected from culture after CMV antigen stimulation. These TCRs come from a human donor in good health (CMV status not recorded). Some clones in this sample may be carry-over from other donors' samples.

The chain employs TRBV19 and TRBJ2-5; D gene uncertain. CDR3 length: 14 amino acids. Deletions cut 2 bases from V and 5 bases from J, with 12 bases between. Germline V gene lookup returns CDR1 LNHDA and CDR2 SQIVND (reference sequence). For the CDR3, the DNA is TGTGCCAGTAGTATATCCGCGGTTATGGAGACCCAGTACTTC. Its translation: CASSISAVMETQYF.

This clonotype has a handful of counts. The rearrangement joins TRBV18 to TRBJ1-1, with D unclear. V lost 3 bases and J 3 bases, leaving 14 bases between the germline ends. CDR3 length equals 15 residues. The germline V gene has CDR1 KGHSH and CDR2 LQKENI. In DNA form, the CDR3 reads TGTGCCAGCTCACCGGTCGGACGGTGGGACACTGAAGCTTTCTTT. It is translated as CASSPVGRWDTEAFF. The entire variable domain, with the rest obtained from reference TRBV18 and TRBJ1-1, is as follows: NAGVMQNPRHLVRRRGQEARLRCSPMKGHSHVYWYRQLPEEGLKFMVYLQKENIIDESGMPKERFSAEFPKEGPSILRIQQVVRGDSAAYFCASSPVGRWDTEAFFGQGTRLTVV.

The V and J genes are TRBV7-8 and TRBJ2-7; no firm D call. This CDR3 has 15 residues. V dropped 2 bases and J dropped 0 bases, with 11 bases sitting between them. The V gene's germline CDR1 is SGHVS and CDR2 FQNEAQ. As DNA, the CDR3 is TGTGCCAGCAGCTTATGGGCAGCTCCCTCCTACGAGCAGTACTTC. This gives the protein CASSLWAAPSYEQYF.

This clonotype was seen once. The chain combines TRBV28 with TRBJ1-1; tentatively, D is TRBD1 (6 bases). The CDR3 length is 15 residues. V was pared by 6 bases and J by 4 bases, with 18 bases between. The germline CDR1 and CDR2 sequences are MDHEN and SYDVKM. This chain's CDR3 is CASSQTGGGFTEAFF. The CDR3 DNA reads as TGTGCCAGCAGCCAGACCGGGGGGGGCTTCACTGAAGCTTTCTTT.

The V gene is TRBV6-5, the J gene TRBJ2-6; D may be TRBD1 (6 bases). This CDR3 has 18 amino acids. Trimming pared 0 bases from V and 0 bases from J, leaving 12 bases between. Germline CDR1 and CDR2: MNHEY and SVGAGI. Here the CDR3 reads CASSYSGQGSSGANVLTF. CDR3 bases: TGTGCCAGCAGTTACTCAGGGCAGGGGAGCTCTGGGGCCAACGTCCTGACTTTC.

The V gene is TRBV5-4, the J gene TRBJ2-3, with TRBD2 identical over 13 bases. Germline V gene sequence: CDR1 SGHNT, CDR2 YYREEE (reference sequence). The CDR3 runs 17 residues. Trimming at V came to 3 bases and at J to 0 bases, leaving 4 bases not matched to a gene. The CDR3 is CASSSGLAGVSTDTQYF. The CDR3 bases are TGTGCCAGCAGCTCCGGACTAGCGGGGGTTAGCACAGATACGCAGTATTTT.

At least ten counts were recorded for this clonotype. The chain is built from TRBV6-6 and TRBJ2-3, with D perhaps TRBD2 (5 bases). This CDR3 spans 14 amino acids. The V gene lost 10 bases and the J gene lost 0 bases, with 14 bases spanning the gap. CDR1 and CDR2 from the germline V gene are MNHNY and SVGAGI (reference sequence). The CDR3 loop reads CATRDDASTDTQYF. The CDR3 bases are TGTGCCACCCGGGATGATGCTAGCACAGATACGCAGTATTTT.

Only a few counts were recorded for this clonotype. V gene TRBV7-2 combines with J gene TRBJ2-1; no clear D. The germline gives CDR1 SGHTA, CDR2 FQGNSA. There are 15 residues in the CDR3. Trimming removed 3 bases from V and 4 bases from J, with 13 bases in between. The CDR3 DNA is TGTGCCAGCAGCTTCCGGAACCCGGAGTACAATGAGCAGTTCTTC. It translates to CASSFRNPEYNEQFF. Supplemented by reference TRBV7-2 and TRBJ2-1, the full variable domain reads GAGVSQSPSNKVTEKGKDVELRCDPISGHTALYWYRQSLGQGLEFLIYFQGNSAPDKSGLPSDRFSAERTGGSVSTLTIQRTQQEDSAVYLCASSFRNPEYNEQFFGPGTRLTVL.

The chain uses TRBV18 and TRBJ2-7, with D unresolved. CDR1 is KGHSH, CDR2 LQKENI, per germline. V was trimmed by 0 bases and J by 1 base, leaving 7 bases between them. The CDR3 totals 14 residues. CDR3 coding DNA: TGTGCCAGCTCACCACCACAAGGGTCCTACGAGCAGTACTTC. It is translated as CASSPPQGSYEQYF. The full variable domain, rest sourced from reference TRBV18 and TRBJ2-7, is NAGVMQNPRHLVRRRGQEARLRCSPMKGHSHVYWYRQLPEEGLKFMVYLQKENIIDESGMPKERFSAEFPKEGPSILRIQQVVRGDSAAYFCASSPPQGSYEQYFGPGTRLTVT.

This clonotype has more than one count but fewer than ten. This chain connects TRBV7-8 to TRBJ1-6; D uncertain. Trimming left V 0 bases short and J 5 bases short, with 5 bases between. This CDR3 has 14 residues. Per germline, CDR1 SGHVS and CDR2 FQNEAQ. CDR3: CASSLAPHNSPLHF. The CDR3 DNA reads as TGTGCCAGCAGCTTAGCCCCGCATAATTCACCCCTCCACTTT.

This clonotype was observed a single time. V gene TRBV12-3 or TRBV12-4 combines with J gene TRBJ1-1; 10 bases fit TRBD1. The CDR3 is 14 amino acids. Unmatched junction bases numbered 8, after V lost 5 bases and J lost 8 bases. CDR3 amino acids: CASSQPGQGTEAFF. In DNA, the CDR3 is TGTGCCAGCAGTCAACCGGGACAGGGGACCGAAGCTTTCTTT.

This rearrangement joins TRBV7-4 to TRBJ1-2; TRBD1 matches 8 bases. With V trimmed by 4 bases and J by 3 bases, 13 bases remained unmatched. The length of the CDR3 is 17 residues. Per germline, CDR1 SGHVT and CDR2 SQSDAQ. CDR3 region: CASSSSDREFRYYGYTF. CDR3 nucleotides: TGTGCCAGCAGCTCGTCGGACAGGGAATTTCGGTACTATGGCTACACCTTC.

The chain joins TRBV4-2 to TRBJ1-2; D is unclear. Deletions cut 3 bases from V and 4 bases from J, with 15 bases between. The CDR3 is 15 amino acids. Germline assignment: CDR1 LGHNA and CDR2 YNFKEQ. CDR3 loop: CASSQGSGLRYGYTF. The CDR3 DNA follows: TGTGCCAGCAGCCAGGGATCCGGACTGCGCTATGGCTACACCTTC.

The gene calls are TRBV7-9 and TRBJ2-3; TRBD2 aligns across 11 bases. Trimming took 5 bases from V and 2 from J; bases not matched to a gene: 6. Germline V CDR1 and CDR2: SEHNR, FQNEAQ (reference sequence). The CDR3 runs 16 residues. CDR3 region: CASSLRLAGFTDTQYF. The CDR3 DNA is TGTGCCAGCAGCCTGAGACTAGCGGGGTTCACAGATACGCAGTATTTT.

V is TRBV27 and J is TRBJ1-4; weak D call: TRBD1 (6 bases). CDR1 and CDR2 from the germline V gene are MNHEY and SMNVEV (reference sequence). Trimming removed 2 bases at V and 0 bases at J, with 7 bases between. This CDR3 is 15 amino acids long. DNA of the CDR3: TGTGCCAGCAGTTTAAACAGGGCAACTAATGAAAAACTGTTTTTT. It encodes CASSLNRATNEKLFF.

The chain is built from TRBV2 and TRBJ2-3; the match to TRBD1 covers 8 bases. Germline lookup yields CDR1 SNHLY and CDR2 FYNNEI. This CDR3 spans 14 amino acids. The V gene end was trimmed by 10 bases and the J gene end by 2 bases; junction bases not matched to a gene: 8. Written as DNA, the CDR3 is TGTGCCAATCAAGGGACAGGACTCACAGATACGCAGTATTTT. Encoded protein: CANQGTGLTDTQYF.

This clonotype was seen repeatedly, ten times or more. The V gene is TRBV6-1, the J gene TRBJ1-5, with D perhaps matching TRBD1 (5 bases). The CDR3 extends over 14 amino acids. The V gene's germline CDR1 is MNHNS and CDR2 SASEGT. The ends were cut back, 2 bases at V and 6 bases at J, with 11 bases in the middle. The CDR3 nucleotides read TGTGCCAGCAGTGAAAAGGGGATCGGTCAGCCCCAGCATTTT. Translation gives CASSEKGIGQPQHF.